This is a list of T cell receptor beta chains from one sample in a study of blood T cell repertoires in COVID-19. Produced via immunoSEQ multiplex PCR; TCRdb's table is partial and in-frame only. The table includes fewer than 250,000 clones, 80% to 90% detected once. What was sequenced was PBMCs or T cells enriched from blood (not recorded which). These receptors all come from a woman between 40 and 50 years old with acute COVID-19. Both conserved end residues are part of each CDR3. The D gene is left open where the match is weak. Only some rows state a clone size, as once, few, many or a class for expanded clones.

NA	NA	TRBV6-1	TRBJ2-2	TGTGCCAGCAGTGAAGTTGTCTTCTCCACCGGGGAGCTGTTTTTT	CASSEVVFSTGELFF
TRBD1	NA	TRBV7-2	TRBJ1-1	TGTGCCAGCAGCACGGGACAGCGAACTGAAGCTTTCTTT	CASSTGQRTEAFF
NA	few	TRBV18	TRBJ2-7	TGTGCCAGCTCACCAAGATCACAGACCTACGAGCAGTACTTC	CASSPRSQTYEQYF
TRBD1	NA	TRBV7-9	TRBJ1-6	TGTGCCAGCAGCTATACAGGGGGCCTCTATAATTCACCCCTCCACTTT	CASSYTGGLYNSPLHF
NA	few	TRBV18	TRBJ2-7	TGTGCCAGCTCACCCCGGGGGACCCACGAGCAGTACTTC	CASSPRGTHEQYF
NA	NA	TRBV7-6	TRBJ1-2	TGTGCCAGCAGCCCCGACCCGGTGGCGGCGAGAGGCTACACCTTC	CASSPDPVAARGYTF
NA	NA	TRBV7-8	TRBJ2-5	TGTGCCAGCTCCTGGGTAGGGGTTCAAGAGACCCAGTACTTC	CASSWVGVQETQYF
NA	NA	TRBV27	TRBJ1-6	TGTGCCAGCAGGACGTCAGGAAATTCACCCCTCCACTTT	CASRTSGNSPLHF
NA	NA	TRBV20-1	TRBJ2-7	TGCAGTGCTAGTCTCGAGCAGTACTTC	CSASLEQYF
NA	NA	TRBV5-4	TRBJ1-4	TGTGCCAGCAGCTCGGAGGCGACAGGAGTTGAAAAACTGTTTTTT	CASSSEATGVEKLFF
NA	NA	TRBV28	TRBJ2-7	TGTGCCAGCAGTCTAATAGTGACCTACGAGCAGTACTTC	CASSLIVTYEQYF
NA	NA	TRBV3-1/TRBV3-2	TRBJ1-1	TGTGCCAGCAGCCACGGACAGAGCGTGAACACTGAAGCTTTCTTT	CASSHGQSVNTEAFF
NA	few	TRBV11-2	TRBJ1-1	TGTGCCAGCAGCCCCAGACAGTTCAACACTGAAGCTTTCTTT	CASSPRQFNTEAFF
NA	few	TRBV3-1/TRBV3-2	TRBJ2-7	TGTGCCAGCAGCCACTCCGACATCTACGAGCAGTACTTC	CASSHSDIYEQYF
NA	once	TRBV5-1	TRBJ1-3	TGCGCCAGCGGAGAGGGTCTCTCTGGAAACACCATATATTTT	CASGEGLSGNTIYF
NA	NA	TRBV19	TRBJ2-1	TGTGCCAGTAGTATAGGACAGACCTATCGGATCGGCTACAATGAGCAGTTCTTC	CASSIGQTYRIGYNEQFF
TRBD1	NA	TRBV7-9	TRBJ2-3	TGTGCCAGCAGCTTAGAGGGGACAGGGGGTATCACAGATACGCAGTATTTT	CASSLEGTGGITDTQYF
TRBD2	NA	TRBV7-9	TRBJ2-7	TGTGCCAGCAGCTCTAGCGGGAGGGTGGGAGAGCAGTACTTC	CASSSSGRVGEQYF
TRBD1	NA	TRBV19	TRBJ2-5	TGTGCCAGTAGCCCGGACAGGGGTGGGGAGACCCAGTACTTC	CASSPDRGGETQYF
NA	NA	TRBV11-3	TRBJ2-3	TGTGCCAGCAGCCCCTTTGAGGGCACAGATACGCAGTATTTT	CASSPFEGTDTQYF
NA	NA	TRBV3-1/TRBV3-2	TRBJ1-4	TGTGCCAGCAGCCAAGAGTACAGGGTGGAAGGAAAACTGTTTTTT	CASSQEYRVEGKLFF
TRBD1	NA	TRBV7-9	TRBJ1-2	TGTGCCAGCAGCTCAGGGGCGACAGGGCCGTATGGCTACACCTTC	CASSSGATGPYGYTF
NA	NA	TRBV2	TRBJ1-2	TGTGCCAGCAGTGAATGGGGAGATTATGGCTACACCTTC	CASSEWGDYGYTF
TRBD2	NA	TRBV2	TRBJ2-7	TGTGCCAGCAGATATGGACTAGCGGCAAGCTCCTACGAGCAGTACTTC	CASRYGLAASSYEQYF
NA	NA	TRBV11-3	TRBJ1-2	TGTGCCAGCAGCCCTACAGGGTCCGGCTATGGCTACACCTTC	CASSPTGSGYGYTF
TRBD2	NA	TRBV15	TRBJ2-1	TGTGCCACCAGCAGCCTGGGATCCTTTTGGCGGGAGGACTACAATGAGCAGTTCTTC	CATSSLGSFWREDYNEQFF
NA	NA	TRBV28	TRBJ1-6	TGTGCCAGCAGTTCCCCAGGGCGGGGTTCACCCCTCCACTTT	CASSSPGRGSPLHF
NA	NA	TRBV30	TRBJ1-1	TGTGCCTGGACCCATCGAGCCGGGGGCACTGAAGCTTTCTTT	CAWTHRAGGTEAFF
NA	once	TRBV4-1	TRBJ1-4	TGCGCCAGCAGCCAAGAAGGGGCAGGTGAAAAACTGTTTTTT	CASSQEGAGEKLFF
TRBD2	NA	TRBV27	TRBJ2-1	TGTGCCAGCAGCTCGGGCATGGGAGGGTATGAGCAGTTCTTC	CASSSGMGGYEQFF
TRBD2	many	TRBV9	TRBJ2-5	TGTGCCAGCAGCGCCGGGACTAGAATATTGGAGACCCAGTACTTC	CASSAGTRILETQYF
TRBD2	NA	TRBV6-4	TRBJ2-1	TGTGCCAGCAGTGAAGCGGGAGTGGGTGAGCAGTTCTTC	CASSEAGVGEQFF
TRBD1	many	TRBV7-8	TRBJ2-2	TGTGCCAGCAGCTTCCCGACAGGGGCCACCGGGGAGCTGTTTTTT	CASSFPTGATGELFF
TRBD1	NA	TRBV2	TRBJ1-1	TGTGCCAGCAGGGGACAGGGAGGGGCTGAAGCTTTCTTT	CASRGQGGAEAFF
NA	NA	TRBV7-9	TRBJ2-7	TGTGCCAGCAGCGCCGAGGGTGGCAGGGGTGCCGAGCAGTACTTC	CASSAEGGRGAEQYF
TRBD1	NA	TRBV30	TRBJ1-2	TGTGCCTTAGTCCGACAGGGTGTCCCTAACTATGGCTACACCTTC	CALVRQGVPNYGYTF
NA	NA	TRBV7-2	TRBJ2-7	TGTGCCAGCAGCTTAATGACTTACTACGAGCAGTACTTC	CASSLMTYYEQYF
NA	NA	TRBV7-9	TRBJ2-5	TGTGCCAGCAGCCCGGGGTGGGAGACCCAGTACTTC	CASSPGWETQYF
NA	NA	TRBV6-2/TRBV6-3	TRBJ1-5	TGTGCCAGCAGTTACCCCAGGGGATGGGGCAATCAGCCCCAGCATTTT	CASSYPRGWGNQPQHF
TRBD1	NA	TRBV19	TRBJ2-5	TGTGCCAGTAGTATTACTGCGGGACAGGGGTGGGAGACCCAGTACTTC	CASSITAGQGWETQYF
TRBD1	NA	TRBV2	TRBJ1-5	TGTGCCAGCAGTGGACAGGGTCAATTGCCCCAGCATTTT	CASSGQGQLPQHF
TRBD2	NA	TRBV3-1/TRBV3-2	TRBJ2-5	TGTGCCAGCAGCCTCCTGCCGGGACTAGCTAGGATGTCCCAGTACTTC	CASSLLPGLARMSQYF
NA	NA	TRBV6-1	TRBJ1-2	TGTGCCAGCAGTGAATACAGGGACTATGGCTACACCTTC	CASSEYRDYGYTF
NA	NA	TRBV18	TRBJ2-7	TGTGCCAGCTCACCACCGATGAAGGGGTACGAGCAGTACTTC	CASSPPMKGYEQYF
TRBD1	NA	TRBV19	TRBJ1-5	TGTGCCAGTAGTGTGGACAGGGGCTCAGGCAATCAGCCCCAGCATTTT	CASSVDRGSGNQPQHF
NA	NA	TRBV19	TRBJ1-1	TGTGCCAGTAGTACCCAATTAGCCGGGGAGAACACTGAAGCTTTCTTT	CASSTQLAGENTEAFF
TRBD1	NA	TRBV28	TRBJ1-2	TGTGCCAGCATCCAGGGACAGGACTATGGCTACACCTTC	CASIQGQDYGYTF
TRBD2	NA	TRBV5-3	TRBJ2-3	TGTGCCAGAAGCTTAAGGACTAGGAATAAAGCGGCAGATACGCAGTATTTT	CARSLRTRNKAADTQYF
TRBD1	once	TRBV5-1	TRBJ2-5	TGCGCCAGCAACCAGGGGGCGAAGGAGACCCAGTACTTC	CASNQGAKETQYF